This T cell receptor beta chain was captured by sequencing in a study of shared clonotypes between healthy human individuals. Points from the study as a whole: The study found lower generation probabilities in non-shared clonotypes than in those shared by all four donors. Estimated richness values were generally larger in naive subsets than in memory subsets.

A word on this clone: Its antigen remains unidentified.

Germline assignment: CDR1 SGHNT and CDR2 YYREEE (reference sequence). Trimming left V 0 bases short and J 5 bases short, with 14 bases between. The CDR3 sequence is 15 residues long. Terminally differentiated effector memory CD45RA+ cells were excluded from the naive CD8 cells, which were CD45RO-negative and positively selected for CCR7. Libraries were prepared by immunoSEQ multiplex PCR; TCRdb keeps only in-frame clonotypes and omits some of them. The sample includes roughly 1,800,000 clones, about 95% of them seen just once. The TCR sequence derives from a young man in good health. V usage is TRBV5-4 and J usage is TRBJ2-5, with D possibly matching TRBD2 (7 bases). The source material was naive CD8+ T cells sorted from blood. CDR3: CASSLARGGPETQYF. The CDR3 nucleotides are TGTGCCAGCAGCTTGGCGAGGGGGGGCCCCGAGACCCAGTACTTC.